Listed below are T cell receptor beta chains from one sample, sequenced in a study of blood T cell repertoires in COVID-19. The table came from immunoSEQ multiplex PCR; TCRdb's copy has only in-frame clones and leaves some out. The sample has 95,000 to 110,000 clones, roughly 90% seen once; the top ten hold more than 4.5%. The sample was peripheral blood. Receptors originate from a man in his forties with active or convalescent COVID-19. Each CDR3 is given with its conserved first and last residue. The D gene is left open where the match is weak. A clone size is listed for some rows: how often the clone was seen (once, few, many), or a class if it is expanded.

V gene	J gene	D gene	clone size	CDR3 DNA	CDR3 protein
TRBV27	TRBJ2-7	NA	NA	TGTGCCAGCAGTGGGGGGTGGGGAGACTACGAGCAGTACTTC	CASSGGWGDYEQYF
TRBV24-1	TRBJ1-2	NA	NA	TGTGCCATCTCACAAATGGGAGTGGGTGGCTACACCTTC	CAISQMGVGGYTF
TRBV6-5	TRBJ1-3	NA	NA	TGTGCCAGCAGTTACTCCGGCGGAGACACCATATATTTT	CASSYSGGDTIYF
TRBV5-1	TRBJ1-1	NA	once	TGCGCCAGCAGCACCCTATTACAGGGGAACACTGAAGCTTTCTTT	CASSTLLQGNTEAFF
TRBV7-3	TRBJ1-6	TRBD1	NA	TGTGCCAGCAATGTTTTGGGACAGGAAGGATCACCCCTCCACTTT	CASNVLGQEGSPLHF
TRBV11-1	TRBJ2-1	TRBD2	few	TGTGCCAGCAGAGCGAGGACTAGCGAAAATGAGCAGTTCTTC	CASRARTSENEQFF
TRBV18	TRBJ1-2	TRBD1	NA	TGTGCCAGCTTGACCGGGACAGGGGGCATCGTTAGCTATGGCTACACCTTC	CASLTGTGGIVSYGYTF
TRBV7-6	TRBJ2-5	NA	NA	TGTGCCAGCAGCCTAGGAGTCGTACGCGAGACCCAGTACTTC	CASSLGVVRETQYF
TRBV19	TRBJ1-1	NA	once	TGTGCCAGTAGTATAGCCCCGGCTTTCTTT	CASSIAPAFF
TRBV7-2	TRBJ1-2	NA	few	TGTGCCAGCAGCTTAGATTACCGGGACACCGGCTATGGCTACACCTTC	CASSLDYRDTGYGYTF
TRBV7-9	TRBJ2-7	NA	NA	TGTGCCAGCGCTTTAGCCTACGAGCAGTACTTC	CASALAYEQYF
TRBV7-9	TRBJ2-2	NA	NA	TGTGCCAGCAGCCCACGGCCCGGGGGGCTGTTTTTT	CASSPRPGGLFF
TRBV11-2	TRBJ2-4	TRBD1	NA	TGTGCCAGCAGCCAGACGACAGGGTACAGCATTCAGTACTTC	CASSQTTGYSIQYF
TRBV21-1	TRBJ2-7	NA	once	TGTGCCAGCAGCAAGGGGCAGGACAGGGGAGGGTACGAGCAGTACTTC	CASSKGQDRGGYEQYF
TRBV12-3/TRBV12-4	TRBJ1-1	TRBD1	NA	TGTGCCAGCGGGGACAGGGGTAGTACTGAAGCTTTCTTT	CASGDRGSTEAFF
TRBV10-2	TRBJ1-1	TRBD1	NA	TGCGCCAGCAATAACCCGGGACAGGGTTGGACTGAAGCTTTCTTT	CASNNPGQGWTEAFF
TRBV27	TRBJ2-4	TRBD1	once	TGTGCCAGCAGTCCTGGGACAGGGGGCTATAACATTCAGTACTTC	CASSPGTGGYNIQYF
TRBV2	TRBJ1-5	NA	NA	TGTGCCAGCGTCCGCGAAGGGGGAGGGAGTCAGCCCCAGCATTTT	CASVREGGGSQPQHF
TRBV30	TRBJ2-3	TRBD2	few	TGTGCCTGGAGGCGACTAGCGGGAAACACAGATACGCAGTATTTT	CAWRRLAGNTDTQYF
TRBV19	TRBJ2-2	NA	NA	TGTGCCACTAGAAGTGTCGGTGTCGGGGAGCTGTTTTTT	CATRSVGVGELFF
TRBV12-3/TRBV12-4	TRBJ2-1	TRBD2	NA	TGTGCCAGCAGCCCCGTCGGGGGGGAGCAGTTCTTC	CASSPVGGEQFF
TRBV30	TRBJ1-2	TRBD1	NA	TGTGCCTCGTCGGTTGGGACAGGAATATCAGGCTACACCTTC	CASSVGTGISGYTF
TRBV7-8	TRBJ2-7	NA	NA	TGTGCCAGCAGCCCCCGCGGGGGCCCGGGAGAGCAGTACTTC	CASSPRGGPGEQYF
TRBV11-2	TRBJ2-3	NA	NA	TGTGCCAGCAGCGCCGGAATGACTAGTAACACAGATACGCAGTATTTT	CASSAGMTSNTDTQYF
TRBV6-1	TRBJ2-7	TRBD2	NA	TGTGCCAGCAGTTCTCCTAGCGGGGCATACTACGAGCAGTACTTC	CASSSPSGAYYEQYF
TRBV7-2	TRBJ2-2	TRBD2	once	TGTGCCAGCAGCTTAGCGGGACTAGCGGGATTCAGTGTCACCGGGGAGCTGTTTTTT	CASSLAGLAGFSVTGELFF
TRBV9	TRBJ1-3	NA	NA	TGTGCCAGCAGCCACCCAGGGTCGGGAAACACCATATATTTT	CASSHPGSGNTIYF
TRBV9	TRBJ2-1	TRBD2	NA	TGTGCCAGCAGCGGTAGCGGGCTGGATCGGTACGGGCAGTTCTTC	CASSGSGLDRYGQFF
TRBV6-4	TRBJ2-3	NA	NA	TGTGCCAGCAGTGACTCAAGGGGCCCAGATACGCAGTATTTT	CASSDSRGPDTQYF
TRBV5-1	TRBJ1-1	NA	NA	TGCGCCAGCAGCGAGACGCCTCCCGGGACTGAAGCTTTCTTT	CASSETPPGTEAFF
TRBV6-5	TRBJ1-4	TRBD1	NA	TGTGCCAGCAGTTCGTACAGGGGGCTCGCTGAAAAACTGTTTTTT	CASSSYRGLAEKLFF
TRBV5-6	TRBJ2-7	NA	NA	TGTGCCAGCAGCTTAGGGCAGGGAATTACCTACGAGCAGTACTTC	CASSLGQGITYEQYF
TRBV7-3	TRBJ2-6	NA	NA	TGTGCCAGCAGCATCCTCGCTCAGGGGTCTGGGGCCAACGTCCTGACTTTC	CASSILAQGSGANVLTF
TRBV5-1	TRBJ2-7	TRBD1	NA	TGCGCCAGCACGACAGGGACAGGGGCGCTAGACTGGGCCCCCGAGCAGTACTTC	CASTTGTGALDWAPEQYF
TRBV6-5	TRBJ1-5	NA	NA	TGTGCCGGGAGCTATAGCAATCAGCCCCAGCATTTT	CAGSYSNQPQHF
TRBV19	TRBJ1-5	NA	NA	TGTGCCAGTAGTACGACTCCGCCGGGGCCCCAGCATTTT	CASSTTPPGPQHF
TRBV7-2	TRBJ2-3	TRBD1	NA	TGTGCCAGCAGCTTACCAGGACAGGGACCGATTCCGGATACGCAGTATTTT	CASSLPGQGPIPDTQYF
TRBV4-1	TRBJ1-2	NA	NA	TGCGCCAGCAGCCAAGTCTCAGGGTTTATCTATGGCTACACCTTC	CASSQVSGFIYGYTF
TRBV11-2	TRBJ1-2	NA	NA	TGTGCCAGCAGCTCCCGGACAGCGAAGTATGGCTACACCTTC	CASSSRTAKYGYTF
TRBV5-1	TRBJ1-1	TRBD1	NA	TGCGCCAGCAGCCCCGGACAGGGGACTGTGAACACTGAAGCTTTCTTT	CASSPGQGTVNTEAFF
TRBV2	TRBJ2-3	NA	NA	TGTGCCAGCAGTGGAACAGGGCAATTTGCGCAGTATTTT	CASSGTGQFAQYF
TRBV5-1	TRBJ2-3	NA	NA	TGCGCCAGCAGCCTTCGTATCCCTAGCACAGATACGCAGTATTTT	CASSLRIPSTDTQYF
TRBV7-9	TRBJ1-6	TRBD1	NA	TGTGCCAGCAGCCAGGGGACAGTCCAAAATTCACCCCTCCACTTT	CASSQGTVQNSPLHF
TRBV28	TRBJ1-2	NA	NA	TGTGCCAGCAGTTCGACAGTCACTGGCTACACCTTC	CASSSTVTGYTF
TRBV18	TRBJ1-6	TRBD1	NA	TGTGCCAGCTCACCGAGGGGACAGGGTAATTCACCCCTCCACTTT	CASSPRGQGNSPLHF